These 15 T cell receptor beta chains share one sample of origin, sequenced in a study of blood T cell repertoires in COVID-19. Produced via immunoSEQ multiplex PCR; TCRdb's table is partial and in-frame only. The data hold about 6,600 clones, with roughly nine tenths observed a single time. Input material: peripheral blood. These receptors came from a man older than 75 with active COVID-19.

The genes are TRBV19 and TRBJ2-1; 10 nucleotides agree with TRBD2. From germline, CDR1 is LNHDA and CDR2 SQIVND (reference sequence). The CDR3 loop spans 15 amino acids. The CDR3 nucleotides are TGTGCTTCCACTACCTTCAGCGGGAGGGACAATGAGCAGTTCTTC. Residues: CASTTFSGRDNEQFF.

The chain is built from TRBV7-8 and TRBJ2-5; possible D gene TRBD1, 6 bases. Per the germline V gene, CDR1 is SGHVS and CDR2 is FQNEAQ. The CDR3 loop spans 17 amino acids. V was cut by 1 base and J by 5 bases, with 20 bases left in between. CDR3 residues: CASSLEAGTNLKETQYF. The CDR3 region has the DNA TGTGCCAGCAGCTTAGAGGCAGGGACAAACCTCAAGGAGACCCAGTACTTC.

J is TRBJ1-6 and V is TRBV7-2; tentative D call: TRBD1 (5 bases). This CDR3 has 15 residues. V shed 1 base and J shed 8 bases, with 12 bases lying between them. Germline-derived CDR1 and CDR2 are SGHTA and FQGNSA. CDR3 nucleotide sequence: TGTGCCAGCAGCTTAGTGGCAGGGTTGGATTCACCCCTCCACTTT. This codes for CASSLVAGLDSPLHF. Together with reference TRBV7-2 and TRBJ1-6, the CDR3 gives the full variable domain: GAGVSQSPSNKVTEKGKDVELRCDPISGHTALYWYRQSLGQGLEFLIYFQGNSAPDKSGLPSDRFSAERTGGSVSTLTIQRTQQEDSAVYLCASSLVAGLDSPLHFGNGTRLTVT.

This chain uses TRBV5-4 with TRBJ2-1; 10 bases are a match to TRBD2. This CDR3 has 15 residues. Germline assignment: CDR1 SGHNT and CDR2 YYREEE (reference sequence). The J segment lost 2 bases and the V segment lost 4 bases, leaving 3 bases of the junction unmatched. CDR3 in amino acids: CASSRGTSAYNEQFF. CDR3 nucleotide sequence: TGTGCCAGCAGCCGGGGGACTAGCGCCTACAATGAGCAGTTCTTC.

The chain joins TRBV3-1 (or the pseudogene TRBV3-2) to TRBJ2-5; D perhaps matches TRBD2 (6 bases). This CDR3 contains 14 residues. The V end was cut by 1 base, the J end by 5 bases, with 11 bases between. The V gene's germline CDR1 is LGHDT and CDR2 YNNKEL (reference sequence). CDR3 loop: CASSQVRGRETQYF. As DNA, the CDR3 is TGTGCCAGCAGCCAAGTGCGGGGACGGGAGACCCAGTACTTC.

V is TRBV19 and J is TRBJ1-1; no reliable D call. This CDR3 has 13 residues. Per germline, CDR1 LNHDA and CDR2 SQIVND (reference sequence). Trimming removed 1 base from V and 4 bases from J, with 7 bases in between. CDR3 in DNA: TGTGCCAGTAGTATAGTCAGAGGCACTGAAGCTTTCTTT. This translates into CASSIVRGTEAFF.

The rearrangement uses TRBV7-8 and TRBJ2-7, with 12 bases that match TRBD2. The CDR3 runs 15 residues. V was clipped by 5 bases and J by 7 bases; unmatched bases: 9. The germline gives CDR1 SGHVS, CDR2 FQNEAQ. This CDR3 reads CASSPMTSGRGEQYF. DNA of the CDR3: TGTGCCAGCAGCCCGATGACTAGCGGGAGAGGTGAGCAGTACTTC. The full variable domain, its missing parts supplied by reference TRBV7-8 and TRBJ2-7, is GAGVSQSPRYKVAKRGQDVALRCDPISGHVSLFWYQQALGQGPEFLTYFQNEAQLDKSGLPSDRFFAERPEGSVSTLKIQRTQQEDSAVYLCASSPMTSGRGEQYFGPGTRLTVT.

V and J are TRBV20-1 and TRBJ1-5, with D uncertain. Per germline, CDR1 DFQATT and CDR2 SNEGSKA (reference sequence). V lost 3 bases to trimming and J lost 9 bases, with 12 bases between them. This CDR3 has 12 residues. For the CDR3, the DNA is TGCAGTGCTAGTAGCTCCCAATCGCCCCAGCATTTT. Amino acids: CSASSSQSPQHF.

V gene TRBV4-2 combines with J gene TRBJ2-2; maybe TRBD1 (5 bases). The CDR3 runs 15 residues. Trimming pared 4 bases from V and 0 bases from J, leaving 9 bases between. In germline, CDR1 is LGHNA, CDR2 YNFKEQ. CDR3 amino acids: CASSRQTANTGELFF. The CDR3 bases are TGTGCCAGCAGCCGACAGACTGCGAACACCGGGGAGCTGTTTTTT.

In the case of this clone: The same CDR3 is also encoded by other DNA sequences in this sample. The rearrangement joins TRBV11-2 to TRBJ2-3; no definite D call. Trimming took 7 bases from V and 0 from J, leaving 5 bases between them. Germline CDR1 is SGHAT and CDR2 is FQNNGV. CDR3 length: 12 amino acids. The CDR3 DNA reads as TGTGCCAGCACCCCGAGCACAGATACGCAGTATTTT. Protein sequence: CASTPSTDTQYF.

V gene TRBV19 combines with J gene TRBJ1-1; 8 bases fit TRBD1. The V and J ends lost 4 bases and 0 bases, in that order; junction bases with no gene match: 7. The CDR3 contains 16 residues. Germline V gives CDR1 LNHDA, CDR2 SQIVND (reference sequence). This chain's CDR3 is CASSTTGDVMNTEAFF. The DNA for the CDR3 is TGTGCCAGTAGTACGACAGGGGACGTTATGAACACTGAAGCTTTCTTT.

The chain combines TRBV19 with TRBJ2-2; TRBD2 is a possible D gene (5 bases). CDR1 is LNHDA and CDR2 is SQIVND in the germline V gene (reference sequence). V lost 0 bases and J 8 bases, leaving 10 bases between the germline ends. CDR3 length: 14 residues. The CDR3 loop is CASSIEPGSGELFF. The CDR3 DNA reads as TGTGCCAGTAGTATAGAGCCGGGGTCGGGGGAGCTGTTTTTT.

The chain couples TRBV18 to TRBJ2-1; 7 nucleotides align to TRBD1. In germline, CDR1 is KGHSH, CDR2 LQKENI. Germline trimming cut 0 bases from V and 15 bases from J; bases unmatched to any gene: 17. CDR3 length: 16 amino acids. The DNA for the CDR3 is TGTGCCAGCTCACCACCCAATGACCGACAGGGATGGAATGGGTTCTTC. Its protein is CASSPPNDRQGWNGFF.

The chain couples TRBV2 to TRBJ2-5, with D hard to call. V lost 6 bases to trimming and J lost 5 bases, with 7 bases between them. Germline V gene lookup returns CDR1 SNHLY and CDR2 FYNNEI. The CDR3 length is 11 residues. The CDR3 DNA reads TGTGCCAGCAGACTTACCGAGACCCAGTACTTC. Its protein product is CASRLTETQYF.

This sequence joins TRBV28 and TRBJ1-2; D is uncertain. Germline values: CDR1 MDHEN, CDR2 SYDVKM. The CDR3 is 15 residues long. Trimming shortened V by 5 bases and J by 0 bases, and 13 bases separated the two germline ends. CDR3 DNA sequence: TGTGCCAGCAGTGCCGCGGGGAACTCTAACTATGGCTACACCTTC. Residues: CASSAAGNSNYGYTF.